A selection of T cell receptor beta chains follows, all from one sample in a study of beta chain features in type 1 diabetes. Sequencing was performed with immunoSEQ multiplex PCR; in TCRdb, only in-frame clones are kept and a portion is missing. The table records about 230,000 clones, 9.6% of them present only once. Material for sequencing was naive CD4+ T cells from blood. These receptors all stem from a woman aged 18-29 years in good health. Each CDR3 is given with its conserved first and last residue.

CASSFKLLAVQETQYF,TRBV5-1
CASSTLDRGRYTEAFF,TRBV19
CSAGQGRTYEQYF,TRBV29-1
CASSLEGGLNSPLHF,TRBV5-4
CASSIWGQGHTEAFF,TRBV19
CASSIDGRPLPRNEQFF,TRBV19
CASSLTGTTNEKLFF,TRBV18
CASRAGTSNYGYTF,TRBV6-1
CASRHRDRGEGGNQPQHF,TRBV28
CASSPSRNTGELFF,TRBV18
CSVAPGTYEQYF,TRBV29-1
CASSTLRQGATSDTQYF,TRBV27
CASSYASQGGFWHF,TRBV6-5
CASSHGQGAVTEAFF,TRBV6-5
CASSEPGGGQFF,TRBV6-1
CASSPSRQGTNIQYF,TRBV18
CASTFIGLAGGESPQYF,TRBV28
CASSTSSGVSYEQYF,TRBV19
CASSTRAGQSPETQYF,TRBV9
CATSISDVSYNEQFF,TRBV15
CASSVDNRVVNEQFF,TRBV9
CASSLDRVSYEQYF,TRBV5-1
CASHAIDKTEAFF,TRBV6-5
CASGPGLAGGETQYF,TRBV12-5
CASSLSGDTQYF,TRBV7-9
CASSPTRANEKLFF,TRBV7-9
CASSHDGLNTEAFF,TRBV5-1
CASSPKSERDTQYF,TRBV4-2
CAFHPGSGILTYEQYF,TRBV30
CAWSAALAGGPNEQFF,TRBV30
CASSFRDRPFYEQYF,TRBV7-8
CAISERSLAGAFF,TRBV10-3
CASSGKGTGITEAFF,TRBV9
CASSTLTGQETQYF,TRBV5-1
CAWSGAGTGGQGYYGYTF,TRBV30
CASSAGGRFGNQPQHF,TRBV25-1
CAWSVTTDTQYF,TRBV30
CASLAGQGLGYTF,TRBV6-5
CASSITGNTEAFF,TRBV7-9
CASSLLAGSNTQYF,TRBV7-3
CASSRRADTYEQYF,TRBV11-1
CASSRVAGSPNTGELFF,TRBV19
CASSVGLANEQFF,TRBV7-9
CASSVGYGEYYGYTF,TRBV9
CASSAITGGTEAFF,TRBV5-4
CASSGRQGASGYTF,TRBV7-9
CASSARSTGTIGTGELFF,TRBV11-1
CASSQTGLGYDEQFF,TRBV4-1
CAWSVRLGETQYF,TRBV30
CASSPGVNSPLHF,TRBV25-1
CASSLPRGVNYGYTF,TRBV5-4
CASGQGTEAFF,TRBV6-5
CASSVGVGGVGAGELFF,TRBV9